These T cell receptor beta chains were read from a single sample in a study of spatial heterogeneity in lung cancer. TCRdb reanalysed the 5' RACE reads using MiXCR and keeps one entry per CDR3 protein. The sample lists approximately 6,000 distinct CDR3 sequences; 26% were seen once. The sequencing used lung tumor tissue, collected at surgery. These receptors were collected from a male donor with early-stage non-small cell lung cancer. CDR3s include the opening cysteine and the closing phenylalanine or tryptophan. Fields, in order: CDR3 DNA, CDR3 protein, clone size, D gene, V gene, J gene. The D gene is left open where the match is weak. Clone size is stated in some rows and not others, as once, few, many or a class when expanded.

TGCAGTGCTAGCCAGGGAAGGAATAATTCACCCCTCCACTTT	CSASQGRNNSPLHF	large	NA	TRBV20-1	TRBJ1-6
TGTGCCAGCAATGGACTAGCCATCTCGCAGTATTTT	CASNGLAISQYF	few	TRBD2	TRBV12-3/TRBV12-4	TRBJ2-3
TGTGCCAGCAGCTCCCTAGGGGGCCTCCTGTACTTC	CASSSLGGLLYF	NA	TRBD1	TRBV7-9	TRBJ2-7
TGCGCCAGCAGCTTGGGGACAGGGACTGAAAAACTGTTTTTT	CASSLGTGTEKLFF	few	TRBD1	TRBV4-3	TRBJ1-4
TGTGCCAGCAGCTTAGGGACAGGGTGGACCGGGGAGCTGTTTTTT	CASSLGTGWTGELFF	many	TRBD1	TRBV7-3	TRBJ2-2
TGTGCCAGCAGCCTTAGCGGGCTTAGCACAGATACGCAGTATTTT	CASSLSGLSTDTQYF	NA	TRBD2	TRBV2	TRBJ2-3
TGTGCCAGCAGCCGCAACCTAGCGGGAGACTCCTACGAGCAGTACTTC	CASSRNLAGDSYEQYF	few	TRBD2	TRBV3-1	TRBJ2-7
TGTGCCAGCAGCCCGACAGGGATCCAAGAGACCCAGTACTTC	CASSPTGIQETQYF	many	TRBD1	TRBV7-3	TRBJ2-5
TGTGCCATCAGGACAGGGGGTCGGTCCGGGGAGCTGTTTTTT	CAIRTGGRSGELFF	medium-sized	TRBD1	TRBV10-3	TRBJ2-2
TGTGCCAGCAGCGTTGGGGGACTAGCGGGCTCCAATGAGCAGTTCTTC	CASSVGGLAGSNEQFF	medium-sized	TRBD2	TRBV9	TRBJ2-1
TGTGCCAGCTCTGCGGGAGCCCCAGATACGCAGTATTTT	CASSAGAPDTQYF	medium-sized	TRBD2	TRBV18	TRBJ2-3
TGTGCCAGCAGCTCCGGACTAAACACCGGGGAGCTGTTTTTT	CASSSGLNTGELFF	many	NA	TRBV7-3	TRBJ2-2
TGCGCCAGCAGACGAGACGACAGGTTGGGGTTCGGCGAGCAGTACTTC	CASRRDDRLGFGEQYF	many	NA	TRBV4-1	TRBJ2-7
TGTGCCAGCAGTGACTCTACCGGCCCCAAAGCCGGCCCGCAGTTCTTC	CASSDSTGPKAGPQFF	NA	NA	TRBV6-4	TRBJ2-1
TGTGCCAGCAGTTCGGACAGGGGCTACGAGCAGTACTTC	CASSSDRGYEQYF	medium-sized	TRBD1	TRBV12-3/TRBV12-4	TRBJ2-7
TGCGCCAGCAGCCTAGAACCGGGACACTACGGCACTGAAGCTTTCTTT	CASSLEPGHYGTEAFF	many	NA	TRBV5-1	TRBJ1-1
TGTGCCAGCAGCCAAGATCAGTACTTATACAATGAGCAGTTCTTC	CASSQDQYLYNEQFF	NA	NA	TRBV3-1	TRBJ2-1
TGTGCCAGCAGTTTAAGGACCGGCACTGAAGCTTTCTTT	CASSLRTGTEAFF	medium-sized	NA	TRBV27	TRBJ1-1
TGCGCCAGCAAAGGGACTAGCGGTCCCGGGGAGCTGTTTTTT	CASKGTSGPGELFF	many	TRBD2	TRBV5-1	TRBJ2-2
TGTGCCAGCACCATAGGTGGGGAGAATGAGCAGTTCTTC	CASTIGGENEQFF	large	NA	TRBV12-3/TRBV12-4	TRBJ2-1
TGTGCCAGCAGCTGGACAGTTAGCACTGAAGCTTTCTTT	CASSWTVSTEAFF	NA	NA	TRBV7-2	TRBJ1-1
TGTGCCACCAGTCCCGTCGGCGAGGGGAGCACAGATACGCAGTATTTT	CATSPVGEGSTDTQYF	few	NA	TRBV24-1	TRBJ2-3
TGTGCCAGCACCTTAGGACAGGGTACCACTGAAGCTTTCTTT	CASTLGQGTTEAFF	medium-sized	TRBD1	TRBV5-6	TRBJ1-1
TGTGCCAGCAGCCAAATTCGGGAGACAGGGAGTAGTCCTCTCTACGAGCAGTACTTC	CASSQIRETGSSPLYEQYF	medium-sized	NA	TRBV14	TRBJ2-7
TGTGCCAGCAGTACCCGGGACGGTTACGAGCAGTACTTC	CASSTRDGYEQYF	medium-sized	NA	TRBV27	TRBJ2-7
TGTGCCAGCAGCCCCTATAGCGGGAGCTCCTACGAGCAGTACTTC	CASSPYSGSSYEQYF	medium-sized	TRBD2	TRBV3-1	TRBJ2-7
TGTGCCAGCAGTTACCGGCAGCCATCTCCCCTCTATGGCTACACCTTC	CASSYRQPSPLYGYTF	medium-sized	NA	TRBV6-5	TRBJ1-2
TGTGCCTGGAGGCGAGCACAGTACTCCGAGCAGTACTTC	CAWRRAQYSEQYF	few	NA	TRBV30	TRBJ2-7
TGTGCCAGCAGCTTGTTTAGTAGGACAGTGAGGACCCAGTACTTC	CASSLFSRTVRTQYF	NA	NA	TRBV5-4	TRBJ2-5
TGTGCCAGCAGCCGCCGGACGCACACTAGCGGGAGCGGGAGCACAGATACGCAGTATTTT	CASSRRTHTSGSGSTDTQYF	NA	TRBD2	TRBV7-2	TRBJ2-3
TGTGCCGCACATGACAGCCCGAACTCTGGGGCCAACGTCCTGACTTTC	CAAHDSPNSGANVLTF	medium-sized	NA	TRBV7-9	TRBJ2-6
TGTGCCAGCAGTGACCCCCTCCCCCCAGAGACCCAGTACTTC	CASSDPLPPETQYF	medium-sized	NA	TRBV6-1	TRBJ2-5
TGTGCCAGCAGCTTCGGACAGATCAACACCGGGGAGCTGTTTTTT	CASSFGQINTGELFF	medium-sized	NA	TRBV11-2	TRBJ2-2
TGCAGTGCTAGGGGGGTAGCGGGAGCATACGAGCAGTACTTC	CSARGVAGAYEQYF	medium-sized	TRBD2	TRBV20-1	TRBJ2-7
TGCAGCGTCGACCAGATCCGAGCTTTCTTT	CSVDQIRAFF	NA	NA	TRBV29-1	TRBJ1-1
TGTGCCAGCAGTTGGGACAGCATGAACACTGAAGCTTTCTTT	CASSWDSMNTEAFF	medium-sized	TRBD1	TRBV12-3/TRBV12-4	TRBJ1-1
TGCAGCCATGCAGGAGGGTACAATGAGCAGTTCTTC	CSHAGGYNEQFF	NA	NA	TRBV29-1	TRBJ2-1
TGTGCCAGCAGCTACCCCACGGGCCTGCTCAATGAGCAGTTCTTC	CASSYPTGLLNEQFF	NA	NA	TRBV13	TRBJ2-1
TGTGCCAGCAGCGACCGCACAGATACGCAGTATTTT	CASSDRTDTQYF	medium-sized	NA	TRBV27	TRBJ2-3
TGCGCCAGCAGCCTTGGGACTAGCGGGAGGGGGAACACAGATACGCAGTATTTT	CASSLGTSGRGNTDTQYF	medium-sized	TRBD2	TRBV5-1	TRBJ2-3
TGTGCCAGCAGTCTCCTCATGAAAAGAGAAAAACTGTTTTTT	CASSLLMKREKLFF	few	NA	TRBV27	TRBJ1-4
TGTGCCAGCAGCGCGGGACGGAATGAAAAACTGTTTTTT	CASSAGRNEKLFF	many	NA	TRBV7-8	TRBJ1-4
TGTGCCAGCAGCAGTTGGGGACTAGCGGGAGATGAGACCCAGTACTTC	CASSSWGLAGDETQYF	NA	TRBD2	TRBV7-9	TRBJ2-5
TGTGCCAGCAGCCGAGCACTAGCGTACCAAGAGACCCAGTACTTC	CASSRALAYQETQYF	medium-sized	TRBD2	TRBV3-1	TRBJ2-5
TGTGCCAGCAGTTCCGGAGGAGGGTACGAGCAGTACTTC	CASSSGGGYEQYF	many	NA	TRBV2	TRBJ2-7
TGTGCCAGCAGTTCCCCGACTAGTAGTATGTACGAGCAGTACTTC	CASSSPTSSMYEQYF	medium-sized	NA	TRBV27	TRBJ2-7
TGTGCCAGCAGTCCCCCGACAGGGGGCTTTACTGAAGCTTTCTTT	CASSPPTGGFTEAFF	medium-sized	TRBD1	TRBV28	TRBJ1-1
TGTGCCAGCAGCCCAGGACAGGGGGTCACTGAAGCTTTCTTT	CASSPGQGVTEAFF	NA	TRBD1	TRBV12-3/TRBV12-4	TRBJ1-1
TGCGCCAGCAGCCAAGATGAGGGAGGCTCCTACAATGAGCAGTTCTTC	CASSQDEGGSYNEQFF	NA	NA	TRBV4-1	TRBJ2-1
TGTGCCAGCAGCTTCTCTAGCGGCTCCTACAATGAGCAGTTCTTC	CASSFSSGSYNEQFF	NA	TRBD2	TRBV11-2	TRBJ2-1
TGTGCCAGCAGCAGTGGTCCACAATCCCCTAGCGGGAGGACCCCCTACGAGCAGTACTTC	CASSSGPQSPSGRTPYEQYF	NA	NA	TRBV21-1	TRBJ2-7
TGTGCCAGCAGCTGGGTCCGACGGGCCACAGATACGCAGTATTTT	CASSWVRRATDTQYF	few	NA	TRBV7-2	TRBJ2-3
TGCAGTGCAACCACTAGCGGGAGGCTCACCTACGAGCAGTACTTC	CSATTSGRLTYEQYF	medium-sized	TRBD2	TRBV20-1	TRBJ2-7
TGCGCCAGCAGCCAACTGGACATGGGGTTCACCGGGGAGCTGTTTTTT	CASSQLDMGFTGELFF	NA	NA	TRBV4-1	TRBJ2-2
TGTGCCAGCAGCCAAGATGGAGCTAGCGGGGTATTC	CASSQDGASGVF	NA	TRBD2	TRBV3-1	TRBJ2-1
TGCGCCAGCAGCCAAGATGAGACAGGGGGATGGAAGACCCAGTACTTC	CASSQDETGGWKTQYF	NA	TRBD1	TRBV4-1	TRBJ2-5